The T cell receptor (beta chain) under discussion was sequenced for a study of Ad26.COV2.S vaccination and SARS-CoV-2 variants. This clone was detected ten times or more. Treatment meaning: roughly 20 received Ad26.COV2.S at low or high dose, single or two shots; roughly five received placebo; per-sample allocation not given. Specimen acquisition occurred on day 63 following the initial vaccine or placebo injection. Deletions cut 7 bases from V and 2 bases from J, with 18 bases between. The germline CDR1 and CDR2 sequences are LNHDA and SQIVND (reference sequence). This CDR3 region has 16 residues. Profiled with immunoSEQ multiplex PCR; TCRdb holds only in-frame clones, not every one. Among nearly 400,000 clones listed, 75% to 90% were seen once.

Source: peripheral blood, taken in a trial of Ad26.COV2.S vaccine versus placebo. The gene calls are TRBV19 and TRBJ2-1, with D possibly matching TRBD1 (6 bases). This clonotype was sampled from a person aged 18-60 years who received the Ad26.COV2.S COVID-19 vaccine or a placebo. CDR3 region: CASNPSWGTTYNEQFF. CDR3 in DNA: TGTGCCAGTAATCCGAGCTGGGGGACAACCTACAATGAGCAGTTCTTC.